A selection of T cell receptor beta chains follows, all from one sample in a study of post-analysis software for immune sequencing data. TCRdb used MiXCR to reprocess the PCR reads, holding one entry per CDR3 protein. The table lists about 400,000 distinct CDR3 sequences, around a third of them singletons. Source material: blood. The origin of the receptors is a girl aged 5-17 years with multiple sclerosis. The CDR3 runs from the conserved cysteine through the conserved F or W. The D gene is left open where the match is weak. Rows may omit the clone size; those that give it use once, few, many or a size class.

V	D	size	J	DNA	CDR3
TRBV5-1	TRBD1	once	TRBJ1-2	TGCGCCAGCAGCGGGGAAGGACAGGCTAACTATGGCTACACCTTC	CASSGEGQANYGYTF
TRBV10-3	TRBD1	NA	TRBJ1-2	TGTGCCATCAGTGAGGGGACAGGGGGCCTCCTCTATGGCTACACCTTC	CAISEGTGGLLYGYTF
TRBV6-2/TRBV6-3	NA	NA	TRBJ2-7	TGTGCCAGCACCACCAGGGGATGGCCCAACTACGAGCAGTACTTC	CASTTRGWPNYEQYF
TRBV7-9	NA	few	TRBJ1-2	TGTGCCAGCAGCTTAGCGCAGATCAACTATGGCTACACCTTC	CASSLAQINYGYTF
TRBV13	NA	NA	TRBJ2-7	TGTGCCAGCAGCTTAGTTGGGCCGGATCTACCCTACGAGCAGTACTTC	CASSLVGPDLPYEQYF
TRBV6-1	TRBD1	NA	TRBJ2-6	TGTGCCAGCAGGAAACAGGGGTCCGGGGCCAACGTCCCGACTTTC	CASRKQGSGANVPTF
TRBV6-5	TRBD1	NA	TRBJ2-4	TGTGCCAGCAGTTACTCGGGACAGGGGGCTTGGTACTTC	CASSYSGQGAWYF
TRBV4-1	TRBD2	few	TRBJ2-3	TGCGCCAGCAGCTCCTCAGCGGGGGGGATAACAGATACGCAGTATTTT	CASSSSAGGITDTQYF
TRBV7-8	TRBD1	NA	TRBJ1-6	TGTGCCAGCAGCTCCCGGGACAGGACGACTTCACCCCTCCACTTT	CASSSRDRTTSPLHF
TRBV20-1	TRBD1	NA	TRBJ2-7	TGCAGTGCCCTTGCCCTTTTCACCGGGACAGGGCAAGAGCAGTACTTC	CSALALFTGTGQEQYF
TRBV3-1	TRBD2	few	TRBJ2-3	TGTGCCAGCAGCCCCAGCGGGGTTGCAGATACGCAGTATTTT	CASSPSGVADTQYF
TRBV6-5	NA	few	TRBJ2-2	TGTGCCAGCAGTTACTTCGGGGAGCTGTTTTTT	CASSYFGELFF
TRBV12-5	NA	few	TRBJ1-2	TGTGCTAGTGGTGCATCACAGGACCTGGTGGGTGGCTACACCTTC	CASGASQDLVGGYTF
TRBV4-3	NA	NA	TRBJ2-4	TGCGCCAGCAGCCCCTCGACTAGTACAGGGAACATTCAGTACTTC	CASSPSTSTGNIQYF
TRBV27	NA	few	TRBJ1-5	TGTGCCAGCAGCTTCATAGGGGACAATCAGCCCCAGCATTTT	CASSFIGDNQPQHF
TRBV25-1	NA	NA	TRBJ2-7	TGTGCCAGCAGTGAATATCAGGGTATGGAACAGTACTTC	CASSEYQGMEQYF
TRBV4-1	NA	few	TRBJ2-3	TGCGCCAGCAGTCAGAAGGGGTTGACAGATACGCAGTATTTT	CASSQKGLTDTQYF
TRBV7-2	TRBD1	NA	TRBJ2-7	TGTGCCAGCAAGAGGGACAGGGAGTCCTACGAGCAGTACTTC	CASKRDRESYEQYF
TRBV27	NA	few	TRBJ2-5	TGTGCCAGCAGTTTAGGGGCAGGAAAACAAGAGACCCAGTACTTC	CASSLGAGKQETQYF
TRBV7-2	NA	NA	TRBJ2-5	TGTGCCAGCAGCTCCTGGACAGGACCGGGAGAGCAGTACTTC	CASSSWTGPGEQYF
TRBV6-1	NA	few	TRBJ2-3	TGTGCCAGCAGAGCGCGGGACGGCCTGATGACAGATACGCAGTATTTT	CASRARDGLMTDTQYF
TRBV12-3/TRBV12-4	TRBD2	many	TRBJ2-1	TGTGCCACCCACGGGGGGGGCTCCTACAATGAGCAGTTCTTC	CATHGGGSYNEQFF
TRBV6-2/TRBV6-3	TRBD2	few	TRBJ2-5	TGTGCCAGCGGCGGACTAGCGGAGGTTCTCGAGACCCAGTACTTC	CASGGLAEVLETQYF
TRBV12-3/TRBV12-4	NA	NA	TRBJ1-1	TGTGCCAGCAGTCCCCGCCAAGGGGCTGAAGCTTTCTTT	CASSPRQGAEAFF